Listed here are 30 T cell receptor beta chains from one sample, sequenced in a study of T cell changes during pregnancy in multiple sclerosis. Generated by immunoSEQ multiplex PCR, the TCRdb table keeps only in-frame clones and is missing some. The sample holds around 62,000 clones, around 90% seen once. Sequencing was performed on peripheral blood, taken in the second trimester of pregnancy. These receptors were collected from a female donor in good health, enrolled as a control in a pregnancy study.

This clone was recorded once. This rearrangement joins TRBV10-3 to TRBJ1-6; D is ambiguous. The CDR3 has 15 amino acids. V dropped 2 bases and J dropped 1 base, with 6 bases sitting between them. Germline values: CDR1 ENHRY, CDR2 SYGVKD. In DNA, the CDR3 is TGTGCCATCAGTGAGGAGGTTTCCTATAATTCACCCCTCCACTTT. Its protein product is CAISEEVSYNSPLHF.

J is TRBJ2-7 and V is TRBV7-2; TRBD2 matches 7 bases. Germline V gives CDR1 SGHTA, CDR2 FQGNSA. This CDR3 region has 15 residues. Unmatched junction bases numbered 6, after V lost 1 base and J lost 3 bases. The CDR3 here is CASSLGGGRGYEQYF. CDR3 nucleotides: TGTGCCAGCAGCTTAGGGGGCGGGAGAGGCTACGAGCAGTACTTC.

The rearrangement uses TRBV27 and TRBJ1-3, with D perhaps TRBD1 (5 bases). Germline-derived CDR1 and CDR2 are MNHEY and SMNVEV (reference sequence). The CDR3 is made up of 13 amino acids. Between the trimmed V and J ends, which lost 10 bases and 8 bases, there was a span of 18 bases. CDR3 nucleotide sequence: TGTGCCAACAACGCAGAGATCAGGGACACCATATATTTT. Its translation: CANNAEIRDTIYF.

The J gene is TRBJ1-4, the V gene TRBV28, with a weak D call TRBD1 (5 bases). CDR1 and CDR2 from the germline V gene are MDHEN and SYDVKM. This CDR3 comprises 16 residues. V lost 3 bases, J lost 4 bases, and 15 bases lay in between. CDR3 residues: CASSLIQGFSNEKLFF. CDR3 sequence (DNA): TGTGCCAGCAGTTTGATCCAGGGCTTTAGTAATGAAAAACTGTTTTTT.

The chain recombines TRBV7-2 with TRBJ1-1; 7 bases are shared with TRBD1. The CDR3 contains 18 residues. Looked up from germline, CDR1 is SGHTA and CDR2 is FQGNSA. The J segment lost 0 bases and the V segment lost 8 bases, leaving 18 bases of the junction unmatched. CDR3 nucleotides: TGTGCCAGCCACCCGAGGGTAGGGGGCCCGGTTTTGAACACTGAAGCTTTCTTT. Protein: CASHPRVGGPVLNTEAFF.

The CDR3 DNA follows: TGTGCCAGCAAGGACAGGGAGCGTGGTGAGCAGTTCTTC. Protein: CASKDRERGEQFF. The chain has TRBV27 and TRBJ2-1; the match to TRBD1 covers 8 bases. Germline trimming cut 7 bases from V and 9 bases from J; bases unmatched to any gene: 8. The CDR3 runs 13 residues. Germline V gene data show CDR1 as MNHEY and CDR2 as SMNVEV (reference sequence).

The CDR3 DNA sequence: TGTGCCGGCCGGGCGGCGGGAGCGTACACCGGGGAGCTGTTTTTT. It yields the protein CAGRAAGAYTGELFF. The V gene is TRBV6-6, the J gene TRBJ2-2, with 7 bases fitting TRBD2. Unmatched junction bases numbered 12, after V lost 11 bases and J lost 3 bases. CDR1 MNHNY and CDR2 SVGAGI come from the germline V gene (reference sequence). This CDR3 is built from 15 residues.

This chain links TRBV20-1 with TRBJ1-2; tentative D call: TRBD1 (5 bases). With 2 bases removed from V and 9 bases from J, the gap between germline ends came to 10 bases. Germline CDR1 and CDR2: DFQATT and SNEGSKA (reference sequence). The CDR3 is made up of 11 amino acids. The CDR3 is CSARIQGSYTF. CDR3 DNA sequence: TGCAGTGCTAGAATTCAGGGAAGCTACACCTTC.

This chain joins TRBV5-1 and TRBJ2-5, with 7 positions matching TRBD2. The CDR3 runs 16 residues. Germline CDR1 SGHRS, CDR2 YFSETQ. V dropped 4 bases and J dropped 1; count of bases not matched to a gene: 10. The DNA for the CDR3 is TGCGCCAGCAGCCATGCCCCGGGAGGCGGCCAAGAGACCCAGTACTTC. Translation gives CASSHAPGGGQETQYF.

This chain joins TRBV5-4 and TRBJ1-2; tentative D call: TRBD1 (6 bases). Trimming removed 0 bases from V and 3 bases from J, with 6 bases in between. The CDR3 length is 13 residues. The V gene's germline CDR1 is SGHNT and CDR2 YYREEE (reference sequence). The CDR3 DNA reads as TGTGCCAGCAGCTTGGGGACAGACTATGGCTACACCTTC. Amino acid sequence: CASSLGTDYGYTF.

The V gene is TRBV7-9, the J gene TRBJ2-7; a possible D gene is TRBD2 (5 bases). The germline gives CDR1 SEHNR, CDR2 FQNEAQ (reference sequence). V was shortened by 4 bases and J by 7 bases, with 8 bases between the two germline ends. The CDR3 runs to 11 residues. In DNA, the CDR3 is TGTGCCAGCAGCTCCGGGGAGGAGCAGTACTTC. It specifies CASSSGEEQYF.

The chain carries TRBV5-6 and TRBJ1-2; the match to TRBD1 covers 8 bases. Germline-derived CDR1 and CDR2 are SGHDT and YYEEEE. This CDR3 region has 15 residues. J gave up 5 bases and V 0 bases, and 6 bases lay outside the gene matches. The CDR3 nucleotides read TGTGCCAGCAGCTTGGGTTCAGGGGGCATATATGGCTACACCTTC. The encoded protein is CASSLGSGGIYGYTF.

The V and J genes are TRBV2 and TRBJ2-1; possible D gene TRBD2, 6 bases. The ends were cut back, 1 base at V and 3 bases at J, with 13 bases in the middle. Looked up from germline, CDR1 is SNHLY and CDR2 is FYNNEI. This CDR3 contains 16 residues. The CDR3 loop is CASSEEEGESYNEQFF. In DNA, the CDR3 is TGTGCCAGCAGTGAAGAGGAGGGAGAGAGCTACAATGAGCAGTTCTTC.

This clone was seen only once. The chain employs TRBV6-1 and TRBJ1-3, with a possible D match to TRBD1 (5 bases). The germline V gene encodes CDR1 MNHNS and CDR2 SASEGT. The CDR3 has 12 residues. Between the trimmed V and J ends, which lost 6 bases and 7 bases, there was a span of 10 bases. Written as DNA, the CDR3 is TGTGCCAGCAGGCAGGGATTCAACACCATATATTTT. As protein: CASRQGFNTIYF.

The genes are TRBV6-5 and TRBJ2-6; tentative D call: TRBD2 (6 bases). The CDR3 runs to 14 residues. The V gene's germline CDR1 is MNHEY and CDR2 SVGAGI. Trimming took 6 bases from V and 4 from J, leaving 10 bases between them. CDR3 DNA sequence: TGTGCCAGCAGACTGGGGGGAGGGGCCAACGTCCTGACTTTC. This translates into CASRLGGGANVLTF.

This chain links TRBV2 with TRBJ2-1; 9 bases agree with TRBD1. The V and J ends lost 8 bases and 6 bases, in that order; junction bases with no gene match: 8. CDR1 is SNHLY and CDR2 is FYNNEI in the germline V gene. This CDR3 has 14 amino acids. The CDR3 DNA reads TGTGCCAGCTGTGGGACAGGGCTTGGCAATGAGCAGTTCTTC. This codes for CASCGTGLGNEQFF.

The chain has TRBV19 and TRBJ1-2; no clear D. Germline V gene lookup returns CDR1 LNHDA and CDR2 SQIVND (reference sequence). The CDR3 extends over 14 amino acids. With 6 bases removed from V and 2 bases from J, the gap between germline ends came to 13 bases. The CDR3 here is CASRMGQANYGYTF. The CDR3 DNA reads as TGTGCCAGTAGGATGGGCCAGGCGAACTATGGCTACACCTTC.

The table lists this clone with a few counts. The J gene is TRBJ1-2, the V gene TRBV7-2; 9 positions match TRBD1. CDR1 and CDR2 (germline): SGHTA, FQGNSA. This CDR3 is 19 amino acids long. Trimming took 2 bases from V and 2 from J; bases not matched to a gene: 15. The CDR3 DNA reads as TGTGCCAGCAGCTTACTTATCGGGACAGGGAGGTCAGGCAACTATGGCTACACCTTC. Amino acids: CASSLLIGTGRSGNYGYTF.

The rearrangement links TRBV11-2 to TRBJ1-2; D perhaps matches TRBD1 (6 bases). This CDR3 has 13 amino acids. Trimming took off 5 bases at V and 2 bases at J, with 9 bases between the two ends. The germline gives CDR1 SGHAT, CDR2 FQNNGV. The CDR3 loop is CASSVGHNYGYTF. CDR3 in DNA: TGTGCCAGCAGCGTGGGACACAACTATGGCTACACCTTC.

The chain couples TRBV27 to TRBJ2-3, with 10 bases fitting TRBD1. V lost 2 bases, J lost 3 bases, and 8 bases stayed unmatched. This CDR3 region has 17 residues. Germline CDR1 is MNHEY and CDR2 is SMNVEV (reference sequence). The CDR3 is CASSLGPGQGPTDTQYF. The CDR3, as DNA: TGTGCCAGCAGTTTAGGGCCGGGACAGGGGCCAACAGATACGCAGTATTTT.

The chain uses TRBV25-1 and TRBJ2-7; 10 nucleotides agree with TRBD2. The CDR3 is made up of 15 amino acids. Germline assignment: CDR1 MGHDK and CDR2 SYGVNS. With 1 base clipped from V and 3 bases from J, the junction kept 3 bases outside the gene matches. CDR3 in amino acids: CASSELTSGNYEQYF. The CDR3 coding sequence is TGTGCCAGCAGTGAATTAACTAGCGGGAACTACGAGCAGTACTTC.

The V call is TRBV18, the J call TRBJ2-7; TRBD2 matches at 9 bases. With V trimmed by 5 bases and J by 1 base, 3 bases remained unmatched. Germline V CDR1 and CDR2: KGHSH, LQKENI. The CDR3 has 14 amino acids. CDR3 in DNA: TGTGCCAGCTCAGACGCGGGGGGGTCCTACGAGCAGTACTTC. It specifies CASSDAGGSYEQYF. The variable domain in full, completed from reference TRBV18 and TRBJ2-7, reads NAGVMQNPRHLVRRRGQEARLRCSPMKGHSHVYWYRQLPEEGLKFMVYLQKENIIDESGMPKERFSAEFPKEGPSILRIQQVVRGDSAAYFCASSDAGGSYEQYFGPGTRLTVT.

CDR3 loop: CAWSVQDMPVTEAFF. DNA of the CDR3: TGTGCCTGGAGTGTACAGGACATGCCGGTCACTGAAGCTTTCTTT. The V and J genes are TRBV30 and TRBJ1-1, with D possibly matching TRBD1 (5 bases). Trimming cost V 0 bases and J 4 bases, with 15 bases left between them. The CDR3 contains 15 residues. The germline V gene has CDR1 GTSNPN and CDR2 SVGIG (reference sequence).

The rearrangement links TRBV7-2 to TRBJ2-5; D not certain. This CDR3 comprises 14 residues. Germline V gives CDR1 SGHTA, CDR2 FQGNSA. The germline V and J ends were trimmed by 4 bases and 5 bases, with 14 bases remaining between them. The CDR3 nucleotides read TGTGCCAGCAGCTCGTTGGGTCGGGTGGAGACCCAGTACTTC. It codes for CASSSLGRVETQYF.

This clone was detected only once. The chain has TRBV9 and TRBJ2-1, with D possibly TRBD1 on 7 matching bases. From germline, CDR1 is SGDLS and CDR2 YYNGEE. CDR3 length: 14 residues. The V gene lost 3 bases and the J gene lost 6 bases, with 13 bases spanning the gap. The CDR3 here is CASSATQGGNEQFF. DNA of the CDR3: TGTGCCAGCAGCGCCACCCAGGGGGGCAATGAGCAGTTCTTC.

The chain combines TRBV5-4 with TRBJ1-5; 9 bases are a match to TRBD1. The J segment lost 5 bases and the V segment lost 0 bases, leaving 6 bases of the junction unmatched. The germline V gene has CDR1 SGHNT and CDR2 YYREEE (reference sequence). This CDR3 spans 16 amino acids. For the CDR3, the DNA is TGTGCCAGCAGCTTGGCTGGGACAGGGATCGATCAGCCCCAGCATTTT. Translated: CASSLAGTGIDQPQHF. The entire variable domain, with the rest obtained from reference TRBV5-4 and TRBJ1-5, is as follows: ETGVTQSPTHLIKTRGQQVTLRCSSQSGHNTVSWYQQALGQGPQFIFQYYREEENGRGNFPPRFSGLQFPNYSSELNVNALELDDSALYLCASSLAGTGIDQPQHFGDGTRLSIL.

The chain is built from TRBV19 and TRBJ2-2; 10 positions match TRBD2. Trimming took 6 bases from V and 8 from J; bases not matched to a gene: 6. The CDR3 is made up of 14 amino acids. Germline CDR1 LNHDA, CDR2 SQIVND (reference sequence). The CDR3 protein is CASRQREGLGELFF. DNA of the CDR3: TGTGCCAGTAGACAGCGGGAGGGCCTAGGGGAGCTGTTTTTT.

This chain joins TRBV15 and TRBJ2-1, with D unresolved. Germline CDR1 reads LNHNV; CDR2 reads YYDKDF (reference sequence). This CDR3 spans 14 amino acids. The V end lost 0 bases, the J end lost 5 bases, and 8 bases lay between the germline ends. The CDR3 reads CATSRDRLDNEQFF. In DNA, the CDR3 is TGTGCCACCAGCAGAGATCGGCTAGACAATGAGCAGTTCTTC. The whole variable domain, filled in from reference TRBV15 and TRBJ2-1, reads DAMVIQNPRYQVTQFGKPVTLSCSQTLNHNVMYWYQQKSSQAPKLLFHYYDKDFNNEADTPDNFQSRRPNTSFCFLDIRSPGLGDTAMYLCATSRDRLDNEQFFGPGTRLTVL.

The DNA for the CDR3 is TGTGCCAGCTCACCACTACAGGGGGCCTATGGCTACACCTTC. It codes for CASSPLQGAYGYTF. The chain uses TRBV18 and TRBJ1-2; 9 positions agree with TRBD1. The germline V gene encodes CDR1 KGHSH and CDR2 LQKENI. V lost 1 base to trimming and J lost 4 bases; unmatched junction nucleotides: 1. CDR3 length: 14 amino acids.

V usage is TRBV9 and J usage is TRBJ1-1; weak D call: TRBD1 (6 bases). The CDR3 runs to 14 residues. Germline V gene data show CDR1 as SGDLS and CDR2 as YYNGEE. V lost 6 bases to trimming and J lost 0 bases, with 12 bases between them. In DNA, the CDR3 is TGTGCCAGCAATCCCGAGGGGGTGAACACTGAAGCTTTCTTT. It codes for CASNPEGVNTEAFF.